This entry lists 14 T cell receptor beta chains sequenced from one sample in a study of blood T cells in healthy people across ages. The authors ran a second PCR of about 6 to 12 cycles using a sample-barcoded 5' primer and a J-beta primer mix. One entry per CDR3 protein, called by TCRdb with MiXCR from the 5' RACE reads. Here the sample spans about 1 million distinct CDR3 sequences, under 55% being singletons. Sequences were obtained from blood. The source is a woman in her sixties or seventies in good health.

This clonotype was counted many times. The chain uses TRBV21-1 and TRBJ1-4. TRBV21-1 is described as a pseudogene. The CDR3 has 19 residues. Written as DNA, the CDR3 is TGTGCCAGCAGCAATCGGCCAGGGCCATCCGAACCTTTTAATGAAAAACTGTTTTTT. This gives the protein CASSNRPGPSEPFNEKLFF.

The chain couples TRBV30 to TRBJ2-5, with D tentatively TRBD1 or TRBD2 (6 bases each). The CDR3 length is 12 residues. V was trimmed by 3 bases and J by 4 bases, leaving 9 bases between them. Germline CDR1 reads GTSNPN; CDR2 reads SVGIG (reference sequence). As DNA, the CDR3 is TGTGCCTGGAGAGGGGGAGGAGAGACCCAGTACTTC. The encoded protein is CAWRGGGETQYF. Combining the CDR3 with reference TRBV30 and TRBJ2-5 gives the whole variable domain SQTIHQWPATLVQPVGSPLSLECTVEGTSNPNLYWYRQAAGRGLQLLFYSVGIGQISSEVPQNLSASRPQDRQFILSSKKLLLSDSGFYLCAWRGGGETQYFGPGTRLLVL.

This clonotype was detected only a few times. V is TRBV10-3 and J is TRBJ2-1; D perhaps matches TRBD2 (6 bases). V dropped 2 bases and J dropped 8 bases, with 7 bases sitting between them. CDR1 and CDR2 from the germline V gene are ENHRY and SYGVKD. This CDR3 is built from 12 residues. In nucleotides, the CDR3 is TGTGCCATCAGTGAGGCGGGGTATGAGCAGTTCTTC. Its translation: CAISEAGYEQFF.

The chain joins TRBV15 to TRBJ2-1; D could derive from TRBD1 or TRBD2 (5 bases each). V was shortened by 8 bases and J by 4 bases, with 18 bases between the two germline ends. Germline assignment: CDR1 LNHNV and CDR2 YYDKDF (reference sequence). This CDR3 has 15 amino acids. CDR3 sequence: CATQRGRGPYNEQFF. The CDR3 coding sequence is TGTGCCACCCAACGAGGAAGGGGACCTTACAATGAGCAGTTCTTC.

The CDR3 sequence: CASSLSGSDEQYF. Written as DNA, the CDR3 is TGTGCCAGCAGCCTTAGCGGGAGTGACGAGCAGTACTTC. V usage is TRBV6-1 and J usage is TRBJ2-7; TRBD2 agrees at 9 bases. The germline V gene has CDR1 MNHNS and CDR2 SASEGT. With V trimmed by 6 bases and J by 5 bases, 5 bases remained unmatched. CDR3 length equals 13 residues.

In this sample, this clonotype turned up many times. The chain carries TRBV12-3 or TRBV12-4 and TRBJ2-7; D ambiguous. The CDR3 is 11 residues long. V was shortened by 5 bases and J by 2 bases, with 4 bases between the two germline ends. The chain's CDR3 is CASSTTYEQYF. Here the CDR3 DNA reads TGTGCCAGCAGTACAACCTACGAGCAGTACTTC.

This clonotype was observed at least ten times. This chain joins TRBV13 and TRBJ2-1; TRBD2 aligns across 7 bases. J gave up 8 bases and V 2 bases, and 6 bases lay outside the gene matches. There are 14 residues in the CDR3. The germline CDR1 and CDR2 sequences are PRHDT and FYEKMQ (reference sequence). The DNA of the CDR3 is TGTGCCAGCAGCTTACAGAGCGGGAAGGATGAGCAGTTCTTC. Protein product: CASSLQSGKDEQFF.

The CDR3 region has the DNA TGCAGTGTTGGCCTCGTGGCTAGTGGAGGTTCACGTACGCAGTATTTT. Translating gives CSVGLVASGGSRTQYF. The J gene is TRBJ2-3, the V gene TRBV20-1; D might be TRBD2 (5 bases). The CDR3 is made up of 16 amino acids. Germline loops: CDR1 DFQATT, CDR2 SNEGSKA (reference sequence). The germline V and J ends were trimmed by 7 bases and 8 bases, with 28 bases remaining between them.

This clonotype has a handful of counts. The CDR3 coding sequence is TGTGCCAGCTCACCACCGTCGGTTCAGAAAGGCAATGAGCAGTTCTTC. Residues: CASSPPSVQKGNEQFF. The rearrangement links TRBV18 to TRBJ2-1; D remains unclear. Germline lookup yields CDR1 KGHSH and CDR2 LQKENI. Between the trimmed V and J ends, which lost 0 bases and 6 bases, there was a span of 15 bases. This CDR3 is built from 16 residues.

A remark on this clonotype: This may arise from a read error, as a much more abundant clone is one base away. The V call is TRBV27, the J call TRBJ2-5; D perhaps matches TRBD2 (5 bases). Germline loops: CDR1 MNHEY, CDR2 SMNVEV (reference sequence). The CDR3 runs 14 residues. V shed 5 bases and J shed 4 bases, with 14 bases lying between them. CDR3 sequence: CASSVDSWGETQYF. DNA for the CDR3: TGTGCCAGCAGTGTGGACTCTTGGGGAGAGACCCAGTACTTC.

The J gene is TRBJ2-4, the V gene TRBV2; D might be TRBD2 (5 bases). The closer fit of TRBJ2-5 to the DNA end suggests the J call may be wrong. Germline V gene sequence: CDR1 SNHLY, CDR2 FYNNEI. This CDR3 comprises 12 residues. The CDR3 DNA sequence: TGTGCCCAGAGGGCCGACCAAGAGACCCAGTACTTC. It codes for CAQRADQETQYF.

This clonotype has a handful of counts. The chain recombines TRBV29-1 with TRBJ1-1; D perhaps matches TRBD1 (6 bases). V was trimmed by 7 bases and J by 3 bases, leaving 15 bases between them. CDR1 and CDR2 from the germline V gene are SQVTM and ANQGSEA. The CDR3 sequence is 13 residues long. CDR3 nucleotide sequence: TGCAGCGCTAGACAGCACAGGGACACTGAAGCTTTCTTT. Amino acids: CSARQHRDTEAFF.

The chain recombines TRBV25-1 with TRBJ1-5; possible D gene TRBD1, 5 bases. This CDR3 is 14 amino acids long. The germline CDR1 and CDR2 sequences are MGHDK and SYGVNS. Trimming took off 2 bases at V and 5 bases at J, with 10 bases between the two ends. Written as DNA, the CDR3 is TGTGCCAGCAGTGAACAGGGCCGGGATCAGCCCCAGCATTTT. Encoded protein: CASSEQGRDQPQHF.

The V and J genes are TRBV9 and TRBJ1-1; D may be TRBD1 (5 bases). Germline lookup yields CDR1 SGDLS and CDR2 YYNGEE. CDR3 length: 15 residues. V lost 4 bases and J 5 bases, leaving 18 bases between the germline ends. This CDR3 is CASSSGPGTGTEAFF. DNA for the CDR3: TGTGCCAGCAGCTCGGGGCCTGGTACGGGGACTGAAGCTTTCTTT.